This T cell receptor beta chain comes out of a study of control samples from healthy donors and cancer patients. This CDR3 spans 16 amino acids. Trimming cost V 5 bases and J 2 bases; bases outside gene matches: 11. Germline lookup yields CDR1 LGHNA and CDR2 YNFKEQ. This clone was observed a single time. The assay was immunoSEQ multiplex PCR, and TCRdb's table has in-frame clones only and misses some. This sample has roughly 49,000 clones, with around nine tenths found just once. V usage is TRBV4-2 and J usage is TRBJ2-5, with TRBD1 identical over 7 bases. The sequence came from a man aged 45-65 years with head and neck cancer. Sequencing was done on a sample of PBMCs. Here the CDR3 reads CASSRAGGQTQETQYF. The CDR3, as DNA: TGTGCCAGCAGCAGAGCAGGGGGACAGACTCAAGAGACCCAGTACTTC.